This TCR beta chain is from a study of shared clonotypes between healthy human individuals. General study findings and limits: It was anticipated that sequencing depth would influence how many clonotypes donors shared. Shared clonotypes across all four donors exceeded non-shared ones in generation probability. A few donors had about 5% of their naive CD4 clonotypes in common.

The data were produced by immunoSEQ multiplex PCR, yet TCRdb's version contains in-frame clones alone and is incomplete. The sample contains over a million clones, 70% to 80% of which appear only once. The table lists this clone with many counts. No antigen is known for it. Per germline, CDR1 MNHEY and CDR2 SVGAGI. The V gene end was trimmed by 5 bases and the J gene end by 8 bases; junction bases not matched to a gene: 8. The CDR3 is 13 amino acids. The chain is built from TRBV6-5 and TRBJ1-2; TRBD1 matches 7 bases. The receptor's source is a man between 18 and 29 years old in good health. Sequenced: memory CD4+ T cells sorted from blood. Subset specified: CD45RA-negative fraction. CDR3 coding DNA: TGTGCCAGCAGTGGGACACAGGGGTCCGGCTACACCTTC. It is translated as CASSGTQGSGYTF.